These T cell receptor beta chains were read from a single sample in a study of shared clonotypes between healthy human individuals. Method: immunoSEQ multiplex PCR; TCRdb's copy keeps in-frame clones and lacks some. The sample carries roughly 2.1 million clones, about 92% recorded once. The sequenced sample consisted of naive CD8+ T cells from PBMCs. The receptor set was obtained from a man aged 18 to 30 in good health. Some clones in this sample may be carry-over from other donors' samples. CDR3s include the opening cysteine and the closing phenylalanine or tryptophan. Not every row has a clone size; where given, it reads once, few, many or a size class.

v_gene,j_gene,abundance,CDR3aa
TRBV4-1,TRBJ2-1,.,CASSPKDPSSYNEQFF
TRBV7-6,TRBJ2-3,.,CASSLELAGENTDTQYF
TRBV28,TRBJ1-2,.,CASSFPEGYGYTF
TRBV7-6,TRBJ2-4,.,CASSYRDSAIQYF
TRBV27,TRBJ1-2,few,CASSNTGWGYTF
TRBV6-1,TRBJ2-7,.,CASSLLYEQYF
TRBV28,TRBJ2-7,once,CASSQVPYEQYF
TRBV7-8,TRBJ2-7,.,CASSLEMVAGDEQYF
TRBV7-2,TRBJ1-2,.,CASSSGIWDRLNYGYTF
TRBV5-6,TRBJ1-3,.,CASSLGGRDGNTIYF
TRBV6-5,TRBJ1-5,.,CASSPLVHQPQHF
TRBV6-6,TRBJ2-1,.,CASSYSLAGGAEQFF
TRBV4-3,TRBJ1-5,.,CASSQDRSNQPQHF
TRBV10-3,TRBJ2-6,.,CAISVGGASGANVLTF
TRBV13,TRBJ2-7,.,CASSPGQGMSYEQYF
TRBV27,TRBJ2-3,.,CASGRISTDTQYF
TRBV7-9,TRBJ2-2,.,CASSPRDRGELFF
TRBV19,TRBJ1-1,once,CASSIMRYKEARAFF
TRBV6-6,TRBJ2-7,.,CASSYEEGAISYEQYF
TRBV6-5,TRBJ2-7,.,CASSYSAGSITYEQYF
TRBV30,TRBJ1-5,.,CAWSIPGNQPQHF
TRBV25-1,TRBJ2-7,.,CASSERSGKSSYEQYF
TRBV7-6,TRBJ2-3,.,CASSLLSTSTDTQYF
TRBV5-1,TRBJ2-5,.,CASSPGRIGDVVTQYF
TRBV4-1,TRBJ2-7,.,CASSLFGALSYEQYF
TRBV6-9,TRBJ1-2,.,CASSYFGQGVDGYTF
TRBV19,TRBJ2-1,.,CASSVAGHLYNEQFF
TRBV19,TRBJ2-1,.,CASSIWASGSNEQFF
TRBV5-6,TRBJ1-2,.,CASSSDPDPYGYTF
TRBV7-8,TRBJ1-4,.,CASSPSAWGAGEKLFF
TRBV27,TRBJ2-7,.,CASRRAASYEQYF
TRBV27,TRBJ2-7,.,CASSWGGTYEQYF
TRBV7-7,TRBJ2-3,.,CASSQGLASTDTQYF
TRBV27,TRBJ2-5,once,CASSLMGTSGGPSQETQYF
TRBV9,TRBJ2-2,.,CASSEALAGTNTGELFF
TRBV9,TRBJ2-7,.,CASSPTGRDKGEQYF
TRBV28,TRBJ2-2,once,CASSLDALAGQGKTGELFF
TRBV9,TRBJ2-1,.,CASSESLSGGEREQFF
TRBV2,TRBJ2-6,.,CASTSGTASGANVLTF
TRBV7-9,TRBJ2-7,.,CASSQRWAGNNYEQYF
TRBV7-9,TRBJ2-7,.,CASSLVLAQGYEQYF
TRBV5-6,TRBJ2-3,.,CASSGTRLDTQYF
TRBV4-1,TRBJ2-7,once,CASSQGVAGSHEQYF
TRBV5-1,TRBJ1-2,.,CASSLGRAGYTF
TRBV9,TRBJ2-1,.,CASSVDRGVEQFF
TRBV27,TRBJ1-2,.,CASSSDRGWVGYTF
TRBV19,TRBJ1-1,.,CASSSPDRGWTEAFF
TRBV7-2,TRBJ2-3,.,CASSLTGLATDTQYF
TRBV6-4,TRBJ2-1,.,CASRRTGGISNNEQFF
TRBV5-6,TRBJ2-1,.,CASSWGLAGANEQFF
TRBV27,TRBJ1-5,once,CASSTYLNQPQHF
TRBV7-6,TRBJ1-1,.,CASSLVTQLPLGEAFF
TRBV29-1,TRBJ1-1,.,CSVAPRETLNTEAFF
TRBV19,TRBJ2-1,.,CASSRELGTLEQFF
TRBV13,TRBJ1-6,.,CASSSQMQGPGDSPLHF